The 19 T cell receptor beta chains in this list originate from one sample, sequenced in a study of blood T cell repertoires in COVID-19. TCRdb keeps only in-frame clones here, not all; method: immunoSEQ multiplex PCR. The repertoire holds 90,000 to 140,000 clones, with about four fifths as singletons. Sequenced sample: peripheral blood. These receptors were obtained from a woman aged 80 or over with acute or convalescent COVID-19.

The chain employs TRBV2 and TRBJ2-5, with 7 bases fitting TRBD1. V lost 8 bases, J lost 5 bases, and 8 bases stayed unmatched. Germline assignment: CDR1 SNHLY and CDR2 FYNNEI. The CDR3 spans 13 residues. The CDR3 bases are TGTGCCAGCGTGCCGGACAGGTTTGAGACCCAGTACTTC. Its protein is CASVPDRFETQYF.

The J gene is TRBJ2-3, the V gene TRBV9, with TRBD1 identical over 9 bases. The CDR3 sequence is 18 residues long. From germline, CDR1 is SGDLS and CDR2 YYNGEE. Germline trimming cut 4 bases from V and 0 bases from J; bases unmatched to any gene: 12. Here the CDR3 reads CASSLQQGAFLSTDTQYF. The CDR3 bases are TGTGCCAGCAGCCTACAACAGGGGGCCTTTTTGAGCACAGATACGCAGTATTTT.

The J gene is TRBJ1-3, the V gene TRBV14; D not resolved. The CDR3 is 12 amino acids. CDR1 is SGHDN, CDR2 FVKESK, per germline. Trimming took off 5 bases at V and 8 bases at J, with 10 bases between the two ends. The CDR3 spells CASSEAGDTIYF. The DNA for the CDR3 is TGTGCCAGCAGCGAAGCCGGAGACACCATATATTTT. Full variable domain (rest looked up from reference TRBV14 and TRBJ1-3): EAGVTQFPSHSVIEKGQTVTLRCDPISGHDNLYWYRRVMGKEIKFLLHFVKESKQDESGMPNNRFLAERTGGTYSTLKVQPAELEDSGVYFCASSEAGDTIYFGEGSWLTVV.

V gene TRBV9 combines with J gene TRBJ1-2; 11 positions match TRBD1. This CDR3 is built from 16 residues. In germline, CDR1 is SGDLS, CDR2 YYNGEE. Germline trimming cut 4 bases from V and 8 bases from J; bases unmatched to any gene: 13. CDR3 protein: CASSPTDRGRADGYTF. The DNA for the CDR3 is TGTGCCAGCAGCCCTACGGACAGGGGGCGGGCTGACGGCTACACCTTC.

This clone was found a few times. The chain links TRBV7-2 to TRBJ1-5; a weak D match, TRBD1 (5 bases). V was pared by 1 base and J by 7 bases, with 11 bases between. The CDR3 has 14 amino acids. Germline-derived CDR1 and CDR2 are SGHTA and FQGNSA. The CDR3, as DNA: TGTGCCAGCAGCTTAGATGGGGGAGGCCAGCCCCAGCATTTT. This gives the protein CASSLDGGGQPQHF.

The V gene is TRBV29-1, the J gene TRBJ2-7, with 8 bases matching TRBD2. The J segment lost 3 bases and the V segment lost 1 base, leaving 5 bases of the junction unmatched. Germline assignment: CDR1 SQVTM and CDR2 ANQGSEA. This CDR3 region has 14 residues. The CDR3 spells CSVEVPGLVYEQYF. In DNA form, the CDR3 reads TGCAGCGTTGAAGTCCCGGGACTAGTCTACGAGCAGTACTTC.

In this sample, this clone turned up once. The J gene is TRBJ1-5, the V gene TRBV9, with a weak D call TRBD1 (6 bases). Germline V CDR1 and CDR2: SGDLS, YYNGEE. This CDR3 comprises 16 residues. Trimming removed 4 bases at V and 4 bases at J, with 18 bases between. The DNA for the CDR3 is TGTGCCAGCAGCTTATACCCGGACAGAGAAAATCAGCCCCAGCATTTT. It specifies CASSLYPDRENQPQHF.

The rearrangement uses TRBV2 and TRBJ1-1; D is undetermined. Germline lookup yields CDR1 SNHLY and CDR2 FYNNEI. Trimming removed 7 bases from V and 1 base from J, with 7 bases in between. There are 12 residues in the CDR3. The CDR3 reads CASKRRNTEAFF. The CDR3 DNA follows: TGTGCCAGCAAGCGACGGAACACTGAAGCTTTCTTT.

This clone was seen once. The V call is TRBV11-2, the J call TRBJ1-2; weak D call: TRBD1 (6 bases). This CDR3 is built from 15 residues. The germline gives CDR1 SGHAT, CDR2 FQNNGV. Trimming shortened V by 0 bases and J by 5 bases, and 13 bases separated the two germline ends. The CDR3 loop reads CASSLDFGGWYGYTF. The CDR3 coding sequence is TGTGCCAGCAGCTTAGATTTTGGGGGCTGGTATGGCTACACCTTC.

As DNA, the CDR3 is TGTGCCAGCAGCCAAGGAATAGGGGTGGACGAGCAGTACTTC. Translation gives CASSQGIGVDEQYF. This chain links TRBV3-1 (or the pseudogene TRBV3-2) with TRBJ2-7; maybe TRBD1 (5 bases). The germline gives CDR1 LGHDT, CDR2 YNNKEL (reference sequence). Trimming removed 1 base from V and 5 bases from J, with 12 bases in between. The CDR3 consists of 14 residues.

Only one count was recorded for this clone. V usage is TRBV2 and J usage is TRBJ1-5, with D possibly matching TRBD1 (6 bases). This CDR3 region has 14 residues. CDR1 SNHLY and CDR2 FYNNEI come from the germline V gene. V lost 4 bases and J lost 5, with 12 bases in between. The DNA for the CDR3 is TGTGCCAGCAGTGTGGTGGGGGCGGATCAGCCCCAGCATTTT. It is translated as CASSVVGADQPQHF.

The J gene is TRBJ2-7, the V gene TRBV4-2; TRBD2 matches 12 bases. Trimming removed 1 base from V and 4 bases from J; junction bases left unmatched: 5. CDR3 length: 16 amino acids. CDR1 and CDR2 (germline): LGHNA, YNFKEQ. This CDR3 reads CASSQGLAGVFYEQYF. The DNA for the CDR3 is TGTGCCAGCAGCCAAGGACTAGCGGGAGTCTTTTACGAGCAGTACTTC.

The chain employs TRBV27 and TRBJ2-7; TRBD2 is a possible D gene (5 bases). V was pared by 5 bases and J by 3 bases, with 11 bases between. The germline V gene encodes CDR1 MNHEY and CDR2 SMNVEV (reference sequence). This CDR3 has 13 residues. As DNA, the CDR3 is TGTGCCAGCAGTCGGGGTTCGTACTACGAGCAGTACTTC. Protein sequence: CASSRGSYYEQYF.

V is TRBV20-1 and J is TRBJ2-5; 7 bases line up with TRBD1. Looked up from germline, CDR1 is DFQATT and CDR2 is SNEGSKA (reference sequence). V lost 3 bases, J lost 4 bases, and 5 bases stayed unmatched. The CDR3 has 13 amino acids. The CDR3 sequence is CSASERGRETQYF. CDR3 coding DNA: TGCAGTGCTAGTGAGAGGGGGCGAGAGACCCAGTACTTC.

This clone has a single count. The chain employs TRBV6-2 or TRBV6-3 and TRBJ1-2, with D tentatively TRBD1 (6 bases). Deletions cut 2 bases from V and 6 bases from J, with 16 bases between. This CDR3 is built from 15 residues. Germline lookup yields CDR1 MNHEY and CDR2 SVGEGT. DNA for the CDR3: TGTGCCAGCAGTTACGGCAGGGGTCGCGGAGATGGCTACACCTTC. Protein sequence: CASSYGRGRGDGYTF.

V gene TRBV5-1 combines with J gene TRBJ2-5, with D possibly being TRBD2 (6 bases). V gave up 4 bases and J gave up 2 bases, with 12 bases separating them. The CDR3 extends over 14 amino acids. Germline lookup yields CDR1 SGHRS and CDR2 YFSETQ. The CDR3 region has the DNA TGCGCCAGCAGCCGACTAGGGGATCAAGAGACCCAGTACTTC. It is translated as CASSRLGDQETQYF.

This clone was counted a single time. The chain links TRBV19 to TRBJ1-2; D unclear. The CDR3 is made up of 16 amino acids. V lost 4 bases, J lost 8 bases, and 23 bases lay in between. Germline CDR1 LNHDA, CDR2 SQIVND (reference sequence). The CDR3 protein is CASSTRVNPNSRGYTF. CDR3 in DNA: TGTGCCAGTAGTACCCGGGTCAATCCCAATAGTAGAGGCTACACCTTC.

This clone was seen just once. The chain combines TRBV4-1 with TRBJ2-3; D possibly corresponds to TRBD1 (5 bases). Germline CDR1 and CDR2: MGHRA and YSYEKL. Trimming took 1 base from V and 2 from J, leaving 10 bases between them. The CDR3 contains 15 residues. DNA of the CDR3: TGCGCCAGCAGCCAAGGTTCGACAGACACAGATACGCAGTATTTT. Translating gives CASSQGSTDTDTQYF.

The chain combines TRBV13 with TRBJ1-3; D remains unclear. The CDR3 is 14 residues long. The germline V gene encodes CDR1 PRHDT and CDR2 FYEKMQ (reference sequence). The V gene lost 0 bases and the J gene lost 3 bases, with 6 bases spanning the gap. The CDR3 sequence is CASSLGGSGNTIYF. The CDR3 nucleotides are TGTGCCAGCAGCTTAGGAGGGAGTGGAAACACCATATATTTT.